These 18 T cell receptor beta chains were all obtained from the same sample, sequenced in a study of blood T cell repertoires in COVID-19. Clones were read by immunoSEQ multiplex PCR, and TCRdb kept only the in-frame ones, dropping some. In the table there are 70,000 to 90,000 clones, 88% of which are singletons. The specimen was peripheral blood. The source is a man in his fifties with acute or convalescent COVID-19.

In this sample, this clone turned up a few times. The chain combines TRBV5-1 with TRBJ1-6, with TRBD1 as a possible D gene (6 bases). Trimming removed 6 bases from V and 8 bases from J, with 12 bases in between. The CDR3 covers 13 residues. From germline, CDR1 is SGHRS and CDR2 YFSETQ. The CDR3 DNA sequence: TGCGCCAGCAAAACAGGGTTTGATTCACCCCTCCACTTT. Its translation is CASKTGFDSPLHF.

The J gene is TRBJ2-3, the V gene TRBV10-1, with 10 nucleotides matching TRBD2. The CDR3 length is 17 residues. CDR1 and CDR2 from the germline V gene are WNHNN and SYGVQD (reference sequence). The V segment lost 0 bases and the J segment 5 bases; nucleotides outside the gene matches: 8. CDR3 amino acids: CASSESASGGGVDTQYF. The CDR3 DNA sequence: TGCGCCAGCAGTGAGTCGGCCAGCGGGGGGGGAGTAGATACGCAGTATTTT.

This chain connects TRBV6-5 to TRBJ1-1; D gene unclear. This CDR3 has 13 residues. Trimming removed 6 bases at V and 9 bases at J, with 17 bases between. Germline loops: CDR1 MNHEY, CDR2 SVGAGI. CDR3 sequence reads: CASRAGWEGKAFF. The DNA of the CDR3 is TGTGCCAGCAGAGCGGGGTGGGAAGGGAAAGCTTTCTTT.

The rearrangement joins TRBV12-3 or TRBV12-4 to TRBJ1-2; 11 bases agree with TRBD1. The CDR3 is made up of 13 amino acids. V was clipped by 6 bases and J by 7 bases; unmatched bases: 4. CDR3 amino acids: CASSLGQGVGYTF. The CDR3 DNA is TGTGCCAGCAGCCTGGGACAGGGGGTTGGCTACACCTTC.

V and J are TRBV6-6 and TRBJ2-5; 10 nucleotides align to TRBD1. The germline V gene has CDR1 MNHNY and CDR2 SVGAGI (reference sequence). V gave up 7 bases and J gave up 4 bases; unmatched junction bases: 9. CDR3 size: 15 residues. The CDR3 protein is CASTEGQGIRETQYF. Written as DNA, the CDR3 is TGTGCCAGCACCGAGGGACAGGGGATCCGAGAGACCCAGTACTTC.

The chain carries TRBV24-1 and TRBJ2-7; 10 bases agree with TRBD1. The J segment lost 6 bases and the V segment lost 4 bases, leaving 11 bases of the junction unmatched. The germline V gene encodes CDR1 KGHDR and CDR2 SFDVKD. This CDR3 region has 16 residues. In DNA form, the CDR3 reads TGTGCCACCAGTGACAGCGGAGGTGGGACAGGGGTCGAGCAGTACTTC. Amino acid sequence: CATSDSGGGTGVEQYF.

This chain uses TRBV27 with TRBJ2-2, with TRBD1 matching 7 bases. With V trimmed by 1 base and J by 0 bases, 2 bases remained unmatched. The CDR3 is 16 amino acids. Germline-derived CDR1 and CDR2 are MNHEY and SMNVEV (reference sequence). The CDR3 loop is CASSLYDRANTGELFF. Here the CDR3 DNA reads TGTGCCAGCAGTTTATATGACAGGGCGAACACCGGGGAGCTGTTTTTT.

The chain recombines TRBV12-3 or TRBV12-4 with TRBJ2-4, with D maybe TRBD1 (5 bases). V gave up 5 bases and J gave up 6 bases, with 11 bases separating them. The CDR3 runs 13 residues. CDR3 loop: CASSTRVTNIQYF. The CDR3 coding sequence is TGTGCCAGCAGTACCAGGGTCACAAACATTCAGTACTTC.

CDR3 residues: CATSRTDLKGYEQYF. The CDR3 DNA follows: TGTGCCACCAGCAGGACAGATCTTAAGGGGTACGAGCAGTACTTC. The J gene is TRBJ2-7, the V gene TRBV15; the D gene is possibly TRBD1 (5 bases). Trimming shortened V by 3 bases and J by 4 bases, and 16 bases separated the two germline ends. Germline-derived CDR1 and CDR2 are LNHNV and YYDKDF (reference sequence). This CDR3 has 15 amino acids.

This clone appeared a single time. V is TRBV10-3 and J is TRBJ1-1; D gene ambiguous. V was shortened by 6 bases and J by 1 base, with 6 bases between the two germline ends. The CDR3 is 12 amino acids. The germline V gene encodes CDR1 ENHRY and CDR2 SYGVKD. CDR3 protein: CAISHGNTEAFF. CDR3 nucleotide sequence: TGTGCCATCAGCCACGGGAACACTGAAGCTTTCTTT.

The chain uses TRBV6-5 and TRBJ2-7; maybe TRBD1 (6 bases). Trimming shortened V by 2 bases and J by 0 bases, and 14 bases separated the two germline ends. The CDR3 has 16 residues. Germline V lookup: CDR1 MNHEY, CDR2 SVGAGI. CDR3: CASSYATGISSYEQYF. CDR3 DNA sequence: TGTGCCAGCAGTTACGCGACAGGCATCAGCTCCTACGAGCAGTACTTC.

This clone has just one count. The chain recombines TRBV2 with TRBJ1-4, with TRBD1 as a possible D gene (5 bases). Trimming took off 6 bases at V and 5 bases at J, with 19 bases between the two ends. Looked up from germline, CDR1 is SNHLY and CDR2 is FYNNEI. The CDR3 loop spans 16 amino acids. As DNA, the CDR3 is TGTGCCAGCAGAACAGGCCGCGGGAGCGTCAATGAAAAACTGTTTTTT. It encodes CASRTGRGSVNEKLFF.

This chain uses TRBV27 with TRBJ1-6, with D possibly TRBD1 on 6 matching bases. Per germline, CDR1 MNHEY and CDR2 SMNVEV (reference sequence). V lost 5 bases, J lost 6 bases, and 20 bases lay in between. The CDR3 contains 17 residues. This CDR3 reads CASSPKDRPGVNSPLHF. The DNA of the CDR3 is TGTGCCAGCAGTCCTAAAGACAGGCCCGGGGTTAATTCACCCCTCCACTTT.

V gene TRBV2 combines with J gene TRBJ1-2, with 8 bases fitting TRBD1. V gave up 6 bases and J gave up 2 bases; unmatched junction bases: 8. The V gene's germline CDR1 is SNHLY and CDR2 FYNNEI. This CDR3 is 15 amino acids long. The CDR3 reads CASSNGQGPNYGYTF. CDR3 nucleotide sequence: TGTGCCAGCAGCAACGGACAGGGACCGAACTATGGCTACACCTTC.

CDR3 nucleotide sequence: TGTGCCAGCGGGCAGGGCAGCGGGCTGTACTTC. Residues: CASGQGSGLYF. The chain uses TRBV5-4 and TRBJ2-7, with D maybe TRBD2 (6 bases). Trimming shortened V by 7 bases and J by 12 bases, and 17 bases separated the two germline ends. There are 11 residues in the CDR3. CDR1 and CDR2 (germline): SGHNT, YYREEE (reference sequence).

The chain recombines TRBV25-1 with TRBJ1-2; a possible D gene is TRBD1 (5 bases). Germline loops: CDR1 MGHDK, CDR2 SYGVNS. V was pared by 4 bases and J by 2 bases, with 8 bases between. The CDR3 is 13 residues long. The CDR3 sequence: CASSVPGNYGYTF. In DNA, the CDR3 is TGTGCCAGCAGTGTGCCAGGGAACTATGGCTACACCTTC.

This chain joins TRBV11-2 and TRBJ2-3, with 8 bases matching TRBD2. This CDR3 region has 17 residues. The germline V gene has CDR1 SGHAT and CDR2 FQNNGV. Trimming cost V 5 bases and J 0 bases; bases outside gene matches: 10. The CDR3 coding sequence is TGTGCCAGCAGCAAGAATCGGGGGGGGGCTAGCACAGATACGCAGTATTTT. Amino acids: CASSKNRGGASTDTQYF.

The chain carries TRBV20-1 and TRBJ1-1; possibly TRBD1 for D (5 bases). The germline V and J ends were trimmed by 5 bases and 11 bases, with 15 bases remaining between them. Germline lookup yields CDR1 DFQATT and CDR2 SNEGSKA (reference sequence). CDR3 length: 11 residues. The CDR3, as DNA: TGCAGTGCTGCGAGGGACCGGGAGGCTTTCTTT. It translates to CSAARDREAFF.